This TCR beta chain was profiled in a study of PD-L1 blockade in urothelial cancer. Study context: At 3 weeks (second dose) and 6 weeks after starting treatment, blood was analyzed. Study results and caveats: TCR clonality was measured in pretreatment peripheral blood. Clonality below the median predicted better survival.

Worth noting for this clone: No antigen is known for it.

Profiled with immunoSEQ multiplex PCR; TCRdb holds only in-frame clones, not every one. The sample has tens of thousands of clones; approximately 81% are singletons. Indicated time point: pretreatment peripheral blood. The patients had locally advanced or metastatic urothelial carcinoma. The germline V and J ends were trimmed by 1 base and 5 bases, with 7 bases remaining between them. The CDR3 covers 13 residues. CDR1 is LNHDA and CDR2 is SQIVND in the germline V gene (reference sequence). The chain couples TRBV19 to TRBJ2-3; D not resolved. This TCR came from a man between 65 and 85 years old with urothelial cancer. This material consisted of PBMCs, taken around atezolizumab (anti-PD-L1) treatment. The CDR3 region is CASSIGLGDTQYF. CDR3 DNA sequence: TGTGCCAGTAGTATAGGGCTAGGAGATACGCAGTATTTT. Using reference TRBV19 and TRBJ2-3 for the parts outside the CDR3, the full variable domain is DGGITQSPKYLFRKEGQNVTLSCEQNLNHDAMYWYRQDPGQGLRLIYYSQIVNDFQKGDIAEGYSVSREKKESFPLTVTSAQKNPTAFYLCASSIGLGDTQYFGPGTRLTVL.